This passage covers 5 T cell receptor beta chains from one sample sequenced in a study of shared T cell receptors in the human thymus. Some clones are missing from TCRdb's copy, which holds only in-frame ones; the method was immunoSEQ multiplex PCR. The sample includes approximately 400,000 clones, 85% to 95% of them seen just once. The source material was thymocytes. The source is a human donor.

This clone was observed a single time. In the same sample, other DNA sequences code for this CDR3. The V and J genes are TRBV18 and TRBJ2-5; D call uncertain. Trimming left V 3 bases short and J 2 bases short, with 4 bases between. The germline gives CDR1 KGHSH, CDR2 LQKENI. The CDR3 is 12 amino acids. The CDR3 sequence: CASSPSQETQYF. CDR3 DNA: TGTGCCAGCTCACCTTCTCAAGAGACCCAGTACTTC.

This sequence joins TRBV6-5 and TRBJ2-1; TRBD2 matches at 7 bases. V was clipped by 7 bases and J by 4 bases; unmatched bases: 7. The CDR3 extends over 14 amino acids. Germline CDR1 reads MNHEY; CDR2 reads SVGAGI. The CDR3: CASTPSGGYNEQFF. In DNA form, the CDR3 reads TGTGCCAGCACCCCCTCGGGGGGTTACAATGAGCAGTTCTTC.

V and J are TRBV28 and TRBJ2-5; D is perhaps TRBD2 (6 bases). The CDR3 is 14 residues long. V shed 5 bases and J shed 1 base, with 11 bases lying between them. Germline V CDR1 and CDR2: MDHEN, SYDVKM. The CDR3 protein is CASSPWDCQETQYF. The CDR3 nucleotides read TGTGCCAGCAGTCCCTGGGACTGCCAAGAGACCCAGTACTTC.

The gene calls are TRBV12-5 and TRBJ1-2, with TRBD1 matching 9 bases. The CDR3 has 16 residues. The germline V gene has CDR1 LGHNT and CDR2 FRNRAP. The V and J ends lost 4 bases and 0 bases, in that order; junction bases with no gene match: 6. In DNA form, the CDR3 reads TGTGCTAGTGGTTCGGGGACAGGGCGCCCTAACTATGGCTACACCTTC. It encodes CASGSGTGRPNYGYTF.

The rearrangement joins TRBV6-5 to TRBJ2-1; the D gene is possibly TRBD2 (6 bases). CDR3 length: 16 residues. Germline V gene sequence: CDR1 MNHEY, CDR2 SVGAGI. The V end was cut by 2 bases, the J end by 0 bases, with 11 bases between. In DNA form, the CDR3 reads TGTGCCAGCAGTTACCACTCGGAGGGCTCCTACAATGAGCAGTTCTTC. This codes for CASSYHSEGSYNEQFF.